This record covers a single T cell receptor (beta chain). No antigen is known for it. Within one base of it there is no much larger clone, and no base qualities were kept. These data come from a study of healthy donors' naive CD4 and CD8 T cells (dated by TCRdb to between 2014 and 2017). Broadly, across the study: Donor selection covered three age groups (20-25, 40-50 and 60-70 years) with several people in each, and the resulting cohort had a mean age of approximately 45 and was half female. For TCR alpha, a new primer set was designed to cover all functional IMGT alpha gene variants, and the remainder of the protocol was kept the same as the beta-chain workflow. The study sequenced rearranged TCR alpha and beta chains from naive CD4+ and CD8+ T cells to test how TCR variation relates to lineage commitment. Peripheral blood mononuclear cells were obtained from approximately 17 unrelated, healthy individuals. Donors were HLA-typed by sequencing at HLA-A, -B, -C, -DRB1, -DQB1 and -DPB1 using the SBTexcellerator protocol, an ABI3130xl analyzer and SBTengine software. On the study overall, not on this receptor specifically: Alpha and beta chains were sequenced in bulk and could not be paired, so combined chain effects were not evaluated. The study did not directly address possible repertoire bias arising from homeostatic proliferation of naive T cells. V genes, J genes and CDR3 charge together appeared to explain about 13% of CD4/CD8 propensity variance, in a largely additive manner. Most V and J gene segments were reportedly biased between naive CD4+ and CD8+ cells, consistently across donors and independent of HLA genotype. In both chains, CD4+ lineage was linked to a positively charged CDR3, whereas CD8+ lineage was linked to a negatively charged CDR3.

Cells with a CD4+CD8-CD45RO-CD45RA+ profile were isolated by FACS and defined as naive CD4+ T cells, and those with a CD8+CD4-CD45RA+CD27bright profile were defined as naive CD8+ T cells. The antibodies used for sorting targeted CD4 (RPA-T4), CD8 (SK1), CD27 (O323), CD45RA (HI100) and CD45RO (UCHL1). Sequencing was performed on a 454 GS FLX Titanium. TCR libraries were built from 500 to 550 ng of total RNA with a previously published linear amplification protocol. Sequencing was carried out on the Roche/454 Genome Sequencer using Titanium chemistry. In the original analysis: 75,000 to 85,000 rearranged TCR alpha transcripts were sequenced from 5 or 6 of the healthy donors. Duplicate transcripts were removed, and unique TCR clonotypes were defined by the CDR3 junction according to IMGT nomenclature. Logistic regression in R 2.13.0 modeled CD4 versus CD8 status as a function of V and J genes, with adjustment for donor effects and Bonferroni correction for multiple testing. The raw public data were reprocessed by TCRdb itself: fastp quality trimming at Q25, MiXCR clonotype calling, in-frame beta chains only. Rows matching on CDR3 protein sequence are summarized as one entry with the most common DNA and genes. Here the V and J calls rest on TCRdb's processing, not on the authors' analysis. Present in this sample are 150,000 to 200,000 distinct CDR3 sequences, around 74% of which were seen just once. 2% to 2.5% of the sample is in the top ten clones.

Based on the germline V gene, the CDR1 and CDR2 sequences are SGHDT and YYEEEE. From its cysteine to its phenylalanine, the CDR3 spans 15 amino acids. Just CDR3 DNA is preserved here, 45 bases in frame from base 1. Unmatched junction bases come to 6, with V trimmed by 1 base and J by 4 bases. This clonotype was obtained from a pool of human donors in good health; the sample pools cells from several healthy donors. Sequencing used naive CD4+ and CD8+ T cells sorted from blood, pooled from several donors. The sample's cell subset or site label, in plain terms: FACS-sorted naive CD4+ (CD45RO-CD45RA+) and naive CD8+ (CD45RA+CD27bright) T cells. The V and J genes are TRBV5-6 and TRBJ1-2; TRBD1 matches 8 bases in the middle. The CDR3 has the sequence CASSLSGGAGYGYTF. At the DNA level, the sequence is TGTGCCAGCAGCTTGTCAGGGGGCGCCGGCTATGGCTACACCTTC.